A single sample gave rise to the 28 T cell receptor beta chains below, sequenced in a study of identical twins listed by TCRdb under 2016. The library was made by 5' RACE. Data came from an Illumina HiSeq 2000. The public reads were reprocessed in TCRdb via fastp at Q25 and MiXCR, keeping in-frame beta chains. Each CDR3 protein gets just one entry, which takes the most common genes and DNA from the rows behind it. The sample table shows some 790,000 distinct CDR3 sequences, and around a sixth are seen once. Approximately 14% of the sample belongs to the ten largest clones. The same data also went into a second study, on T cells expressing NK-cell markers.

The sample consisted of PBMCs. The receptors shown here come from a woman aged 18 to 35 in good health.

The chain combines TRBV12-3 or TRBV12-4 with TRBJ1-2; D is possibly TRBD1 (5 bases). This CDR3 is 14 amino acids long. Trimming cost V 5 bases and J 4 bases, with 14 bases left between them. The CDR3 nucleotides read TGTGCCAGCAGTCAGGAAGGACACGCCTATGGCTACACCTTC. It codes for CASSQEGHAYGYTF.

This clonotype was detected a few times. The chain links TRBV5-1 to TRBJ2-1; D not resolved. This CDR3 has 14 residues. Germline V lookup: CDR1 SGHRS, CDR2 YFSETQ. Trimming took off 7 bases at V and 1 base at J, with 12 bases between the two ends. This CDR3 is CASLVLPSYNEQFF. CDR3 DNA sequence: TGCGCCAGCCTAGTACTACCATCCTACAATGAGCAGTTCTTC.

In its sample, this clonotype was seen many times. CDR3 in amino acids: CASSFLAGGGETQYF. The CDR3 DNA is TGTGCCAGCAGTTTCTTAGCGGGAGGCGGAGAGACCCAGTACTTC. The rearrangement joins TRBV7-2 to TRBJ2-5; 10 nucleotides align to TRBD2. Germline V gene data show CDR1 as SGHTA and CDR2 as FQGNSA. This CDR3 contains 15 residues. J lost 4 bases, V lost 6 bases, and 8 bases had no gene match.

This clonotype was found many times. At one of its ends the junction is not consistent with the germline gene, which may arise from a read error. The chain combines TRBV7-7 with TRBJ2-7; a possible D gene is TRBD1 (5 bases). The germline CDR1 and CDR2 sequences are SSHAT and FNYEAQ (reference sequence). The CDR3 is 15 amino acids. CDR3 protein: CASSLSGYLSGEQYF. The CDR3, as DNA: TGTGCTAGCAGCCTCTCAGGGTACCTATCAGGCGAGCAGTACTTC.

In nucleotides, the CDR3 is TGTGCCAGCAGCCCAGGGTATTTGAATGAGCAGTTCTTC. It encodes CASSPGYLNEQFF. The genes are TRBV7-2 and TRBJ2-1; D perhaps matches TRBD1 (5 bases). Germline lookup yields CDR1 SGHTA and CDR2 FQGNSA. This CDR3 comprises 13 residues. Trimming took off 5 bases at V and 7 bases at J, with 12 bases between the two ends.

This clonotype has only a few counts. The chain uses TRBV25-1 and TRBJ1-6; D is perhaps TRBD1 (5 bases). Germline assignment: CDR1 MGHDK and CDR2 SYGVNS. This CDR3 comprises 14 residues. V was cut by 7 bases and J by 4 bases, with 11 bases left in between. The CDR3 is CASKRDAYNSPLHF. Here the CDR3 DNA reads TGTGCCAGCAAACGGGACGCATATAATTCACCCCTCCACTTT.

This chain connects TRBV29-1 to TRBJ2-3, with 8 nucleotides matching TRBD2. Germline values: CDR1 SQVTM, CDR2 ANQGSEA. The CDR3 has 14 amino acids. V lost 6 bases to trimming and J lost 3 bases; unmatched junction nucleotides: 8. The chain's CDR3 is CSVGWGGGTDTQYF. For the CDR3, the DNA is TGCAGCGTGGGGTGGGGCGGGGGGACAGATACGCAGTATTTT.

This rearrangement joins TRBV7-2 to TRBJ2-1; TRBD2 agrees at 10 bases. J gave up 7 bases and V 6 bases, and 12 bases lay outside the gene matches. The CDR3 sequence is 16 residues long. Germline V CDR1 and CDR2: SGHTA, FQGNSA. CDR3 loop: CASRASSGRSLNEQFF. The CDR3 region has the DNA TGTGCCAGCAGGGCGTCTAGCGGGAGATCTTTGAATGAGCAGTTCTTC.

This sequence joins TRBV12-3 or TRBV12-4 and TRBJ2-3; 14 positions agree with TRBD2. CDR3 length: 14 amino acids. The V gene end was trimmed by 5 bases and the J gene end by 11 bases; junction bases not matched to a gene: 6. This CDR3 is CASSPGLAGVWQYF. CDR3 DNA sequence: TGTGCCAGCAGTCCGGGACTAGCGGGAGTGTGGCAGTATTTT.

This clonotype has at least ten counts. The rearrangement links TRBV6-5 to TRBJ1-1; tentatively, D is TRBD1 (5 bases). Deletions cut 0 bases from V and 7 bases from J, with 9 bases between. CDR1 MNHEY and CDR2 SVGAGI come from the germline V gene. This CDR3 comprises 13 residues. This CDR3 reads CASSYSLRGEAFF. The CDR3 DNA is TGTGCCAGCAGTTACTCGTTAAGGGGTGAAGCTTTCTTT.

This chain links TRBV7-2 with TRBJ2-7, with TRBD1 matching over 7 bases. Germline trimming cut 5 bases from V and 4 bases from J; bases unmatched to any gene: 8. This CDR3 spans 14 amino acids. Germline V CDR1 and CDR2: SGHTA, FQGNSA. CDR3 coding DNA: TGTGCCAGCAGCGACGGACAGGCCGCGTACGAGCAGTACTTC. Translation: CASSDGQAAYEQYF.

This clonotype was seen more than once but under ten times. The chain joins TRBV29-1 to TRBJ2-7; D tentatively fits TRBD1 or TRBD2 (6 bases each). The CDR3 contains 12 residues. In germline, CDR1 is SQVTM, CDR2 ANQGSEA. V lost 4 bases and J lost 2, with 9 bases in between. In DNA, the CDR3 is TGCAGCGTTGGGGGGGCGCCCTACGAGCAGTACTTC. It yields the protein CSVGGAPYEQYF.

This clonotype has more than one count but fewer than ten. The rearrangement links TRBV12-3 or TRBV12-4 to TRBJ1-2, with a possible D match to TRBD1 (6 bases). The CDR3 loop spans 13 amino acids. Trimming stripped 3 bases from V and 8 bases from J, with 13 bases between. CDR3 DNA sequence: TGTGCCAGCAGTTTTGTACAGGGCGGGGGCTACACCTTC. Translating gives CASSFVQGGGYTF.

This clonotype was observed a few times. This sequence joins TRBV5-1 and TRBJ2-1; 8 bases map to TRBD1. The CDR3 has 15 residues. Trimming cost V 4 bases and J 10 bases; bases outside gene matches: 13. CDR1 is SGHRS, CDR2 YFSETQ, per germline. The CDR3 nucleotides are TGCGCCAGCAGCATCAATGGACAGGGTCCTAGGGAGCAGTTCTTC. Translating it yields CASSINGQGPREQFF.

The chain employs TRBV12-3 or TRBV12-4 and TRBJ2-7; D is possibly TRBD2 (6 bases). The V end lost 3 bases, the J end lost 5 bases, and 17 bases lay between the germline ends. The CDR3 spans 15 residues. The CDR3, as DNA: TGTGCCAGCAGTTTCGGGAGAGGGCGGACCCACGAGCAGTACTTC. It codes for CASSFGRGRTHEQYF.

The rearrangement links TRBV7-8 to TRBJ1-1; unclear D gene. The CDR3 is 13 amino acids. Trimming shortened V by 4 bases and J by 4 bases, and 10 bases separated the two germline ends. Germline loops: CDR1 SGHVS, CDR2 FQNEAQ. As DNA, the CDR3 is TGTGCCAGCAGCTACACCAAGGGCACTGAAGCTTTCTTT. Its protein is CASSYTKGTEAFF.

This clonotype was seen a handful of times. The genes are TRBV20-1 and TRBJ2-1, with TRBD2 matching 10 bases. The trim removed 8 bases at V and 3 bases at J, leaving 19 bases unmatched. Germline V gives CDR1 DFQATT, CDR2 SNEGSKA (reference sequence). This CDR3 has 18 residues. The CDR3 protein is CSPTREKREGYLYNEQFF. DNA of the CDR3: TGCAGTCCAACCCGAGAAAAGCGGGAGGGATATCTCTACAATGAGCAGTTCTTC.

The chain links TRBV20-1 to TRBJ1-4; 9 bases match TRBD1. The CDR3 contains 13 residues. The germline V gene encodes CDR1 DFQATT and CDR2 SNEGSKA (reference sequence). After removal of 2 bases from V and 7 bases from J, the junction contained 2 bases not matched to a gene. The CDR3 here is CSARTGGREKLFF. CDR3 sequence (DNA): TGCAGTGCTAGAACAGGGGGCCGTGAAAAACTGTTTTTT.

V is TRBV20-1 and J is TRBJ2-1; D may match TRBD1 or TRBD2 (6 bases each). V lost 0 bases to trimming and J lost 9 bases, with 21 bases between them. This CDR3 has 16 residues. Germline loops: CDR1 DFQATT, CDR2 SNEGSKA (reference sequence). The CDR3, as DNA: TGCAGTGCTAGAGATCTGAAGGGGGGCCGCATCGGTGAGCAGTTCTTC. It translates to CSARDLKGGRIGEQFF.

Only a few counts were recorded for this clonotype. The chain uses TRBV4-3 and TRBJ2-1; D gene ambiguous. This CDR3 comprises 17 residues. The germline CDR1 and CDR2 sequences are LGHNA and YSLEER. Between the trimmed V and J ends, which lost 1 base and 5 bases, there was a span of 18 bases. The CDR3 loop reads CASSQAVTSKSHNEQFF. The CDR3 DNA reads TGCGCCAGCAGCCAAGCCGTGACCTCAAAATCCCACAATGAGCAGTTCTTC.

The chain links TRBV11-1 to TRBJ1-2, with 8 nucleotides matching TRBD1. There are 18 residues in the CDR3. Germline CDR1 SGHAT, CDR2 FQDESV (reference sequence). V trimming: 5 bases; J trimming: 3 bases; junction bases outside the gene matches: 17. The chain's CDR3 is CASSPYRGLLVNDYGYTF. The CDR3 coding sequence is TGTGCCAGCAGCCCATACAGGGGGTTATTGGTAAATGACTATGGCTACACCTTC. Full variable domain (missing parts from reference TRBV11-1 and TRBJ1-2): EAEVAQSPRYKITEKSQAVAFWCDPISGHATLYWYRQILGQGPELLVQFQDESVVDDSQLPKDRFSAERLKGVDSTLKIQPAELGDSAMYLCASSPYRGLLVNDYGYTFGSGTRLTVV.

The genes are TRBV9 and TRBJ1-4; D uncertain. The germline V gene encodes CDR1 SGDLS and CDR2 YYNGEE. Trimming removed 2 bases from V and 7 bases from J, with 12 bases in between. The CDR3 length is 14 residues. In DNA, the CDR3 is TGTGCCAGCAGCGTCTCACTGGGAGGTGAAAAACTGTTTTTT. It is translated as CASSVSLGGEKLFF. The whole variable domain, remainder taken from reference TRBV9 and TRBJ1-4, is DSGVTQTPKHLITATGQRVTLRCSPRSGDLSVYWYQQSLDQGLQFLIQYYNGEERAKGNILERFSAQQFPDLHSELNLSSLELGDSALYFCASSVSLGGEKLFFGSGTQLSVL.

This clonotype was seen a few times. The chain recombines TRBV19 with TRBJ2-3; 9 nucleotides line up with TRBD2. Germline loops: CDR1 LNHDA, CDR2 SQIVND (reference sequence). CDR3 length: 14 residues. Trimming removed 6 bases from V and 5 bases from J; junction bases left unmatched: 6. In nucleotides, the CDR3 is TGTGCCAGTAGCTATACACTAGCGGGAGATACGCAGTATTTT. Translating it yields CASSYTLAGDTQYF.

The chain's CDR3 is CASSLEGKLVNIQYF. CDR3 nucleotides: TGCGCCAGCAGCTTGGAGGGGAAGCTAGTTAACATTCAGTACTTC. The V and J genes are TRBV5-1 and TRBJ2-4; perhaps TRBD1 as D (5 bases). Germline V gene data show CDR1 as SGHRS and CDR2 as YFSETQ. The CDR3 totals 15 residues. Trimming removed 0 bases from V and 7 bases from J, with 14 bases in between.

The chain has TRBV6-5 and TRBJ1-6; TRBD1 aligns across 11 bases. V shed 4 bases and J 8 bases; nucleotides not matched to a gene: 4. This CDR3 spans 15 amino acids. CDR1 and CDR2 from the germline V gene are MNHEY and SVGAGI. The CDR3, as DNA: TGTGCCAGCAGTTTCGGACAGGGGGCGGATTCACCCCTCCACTTT. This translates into CASSFGQGADSPLHF.

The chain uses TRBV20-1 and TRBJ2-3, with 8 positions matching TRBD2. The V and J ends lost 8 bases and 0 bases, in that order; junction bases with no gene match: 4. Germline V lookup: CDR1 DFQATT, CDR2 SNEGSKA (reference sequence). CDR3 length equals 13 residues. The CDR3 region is CSRTSWSTDTQYF. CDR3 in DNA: TGCAGTCGGACTAGCTGGAGCACAGATACGCAGTATTTT.

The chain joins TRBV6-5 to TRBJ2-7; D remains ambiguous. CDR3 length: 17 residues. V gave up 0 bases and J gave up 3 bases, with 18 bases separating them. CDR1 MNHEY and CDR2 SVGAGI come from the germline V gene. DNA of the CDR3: TGTGCCAGCAGTTACTCATTTTCTCGGGCAGATTACTACGAGCAGTACTTC. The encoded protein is CASSYSFSRADYYEQYF.

CDR3 residues: CASHSGSVSYNEQFF. The CDR3 DNA sequence: TGTGCCAGTCATAGCGGGAGCGTCTCCTACAATGAGCAGTTCTTC. The chain couples TRBV19 to TRBJ2-1; the match to TRBD2 covers 9 bases. V lost 8 bases, J lost 0 bases, and 5 bases stayed unmatched. The germline V gene encodes CDR1 LNHDA and CDR2 SQIVND (reference sequence). The CDR3 is 15 residues long.